The T cell receptor beta chain described here comes from a study of PD-1 blockade in classical Hodgkin lymphoma. Study-wide results and limits: It was CD4+ TCR diversity, not CD8+, that rose significantly by C4D1. Healthy donors reportedly exceeded newly diagnosed patients in baseline TCR diversity. Nivolumab starters within 1 year of ASCT were excluded.

Repertoires were generated with immunoSEQ multiplex PCR, while TCRdb's copy carries only in-frame clones and drops some. The sample carries 13,000 or so clones, around nine tenths recorded once. Details on this clone: The antigen is unknown.

CDR1 is GTSNPN, CDR2 SVGIG, per germline (reference sequence). The V gene lost 7 bases and the J gene lost 1 base, with 13 bases spanning the gap. CDR3 size: 13 residues. Relapses following autologous stem cell transplantation were seen in all patients, with brentuximab vedotin exposure varying. The TCR sequence derives from a human donor with classical Hodgkin lymphoma. The V call is TRBV30, the J call TRBJ1-1; D is unclear. This sample comprised peripheral blood mononuclear cells (PBMCs), obtained at baseline. The CDR3 coding sequence is TGTGCCTATAGTCCCGGCTGGAACACTGAAGCTTTCTTT. Protein: CAYSPGWNTEAFF. Full variable domain (rest looked up from reference TRBV30 and TRBJ1-1): SQTIHQWPATLVQPVGSPLSLECTVEGTSNPNLYWYRQAAGRGLQLLFYSVGIGQISSEVPQNLSASRPQDRQFILSSKKLLLSDSGFYLCAYSPGWNTEAFFGQGTRLTVV.